What follows are 20 T cell receptor beta chains derived from one specimen sequenced in a study of cytomegalovirus exposure and HLA in healthy donors. A multiplex PCR was run with 60 Vbeta primers and 13 Jbeta primers. Only in-frame clones appear in the TCRdb table, and some are missing; sequencing was by immunoSEQ multiplex PCR. This table has under 120,000 clones, 60% to 85% appearing once. Sequencing was performed on PBMCs. The receptors were gathered from a female donor in good health and CMV-seropositive.

The chain is built from TRBV7-8 and TRBJ2-1; 12 bases agree with TRBD2. Germline V lookup: CDR1 SGHVS, CDR2 FQNEAQ. The CDR3 has 16 amino acids. V lost 5 bases, J lost 3 bases, and 5 bases stayed unmatched. The CDR3 reads CASSGTSGRFYNEQFF. The CDR3 nucleotides are TGTGCCAGCAGCGGAACTAGCGGGAGGTTCTACAATGAGCAGTTCTTC. Variable domain in full (rest from reference TRBV7-8 and TRBJ2-1): GAGVSQSPRYKVAKRGQDVALRCDPISGHVSLFWYQQALGQGPEFLTYFQNEAQLDKSGLPSDRFFAERPEGSVSTLKIQRTQQEDSAVYLCASSGTSGRFYNEQFFGPGTRLTVL.

V and J are TRBV28 and TRBJ1-5, with a weak D call TRBD1 (6 bases). CDR3 length: 13 amino acids. Germline loops: CDR1 MDHEN, CDR2 SYDVKM. V was cut by 2 bases and J by 8 bases, with 10 bases left in between. This CDR3 reads CASSLEGVEPQHF. CDR3 in DNA: TGTGCCAGCAGTTTAGAGGGGGTGGAGCCCCAGCATTTT.

This clone showed up just a few times. V is TRBV10-2 and J is TRBJ2-5, with D maybe TRBD1 (5 bases). The CDR3 contains 13 residues. V dropped 7 bases and J dropped 5 bases, with 14 bases sitting between them. Germline CDR1 WSHSY, CDR2 SAAADI. In DNA, the CDR3 is TGCGCCAGCAAGGGGCTGGCCGTTGAGACCCAGTACTTC. Residues: CASKGLAVETQYF.

The chain links TRBV30 to TRBJ1-5; 8 nucleotides align to TRBD1. V was pared by 0 bases and J by 0 bases, with 4 bases of the junction left unmatched. Germline lookup yields CDR1 GTSNPN and CDR2 SVGIG (reference sequence). This CDR3 has 16 residues. CDR3 amino acids: CAWSVQGVGSNQPQHF. The CDR3, as DNA: TGTGCCTGGAGTGTACAGGGGGTAGGTAGCAATCAGCCCCAGCATTTT.

V is TRBV13 and J is TRBJ2-3; tentatively, D is TRBD1 (6 bases). This CDR3 is built from 15 residues. Per germline, CDR1 PRHDT and CDR2 FYEKMQ (reference sequence). V lost 5 bases and J 6 bases, leaving 18 bases between the germline ends. The CDR3 DNA reads as TGTGCCAGCAGCCGTAGACAGGTCCGGGCGGATACGCAGTATTTT. This translates into CASSRRQVRADTQYF.

The chain carries TRBV19 and TRBJ2-1; the D gene is possibly TRBD1 (5 bases). The CDR3 is 13 residues long. CDR1 and CDR2 (germline): LNHDA, SQIVND (reference sequence). The V end was cut by 2 bases, the J end by 7 bases, with 9 bases between. CDR3 loop: CASSIFAGNEQFF. Written as DNA, the CDR3 is TGTGCCAGTAGTATATTCGCAGGGAATGAGCAGTTCTTC.

The gene calls are TRBV5-1 and TRBJ2-2; 9 bases agree with TRBD2. Germline CDR1 and CDR2: SGHRS and YFSETQ. The CDR3 spans 16 residues. V shed 0 bases, J shed 5 bases, and the junction held 5 bases outside the gene matches. This chain's CDR3 is CASSLAAGGPTGELFF. CDR3 bases: TGCGCCAGCAGCTTGGCGGCGGGAGGGCCGACCGGGGAGCTGTTTTTT.

V and J are TRBV19 and TRBJ2-2, with D tentatively TRBD2 (6 bases). There are 16 residues in the CDR3. Germline CDR1 reads LNHDA; CDR2 reads SQIVND (reference sequence). The V end lost 5 bases, the J end lost 3 bases, and 16 bases lay between the germline ends. The CDR3 coding sequence is TGTGCCAGTAGTCCAGACGGGCGGGGTTACACCGGGGAGCTGTTTTTT. It codes for CASSPDGRGYTGELFF.

This clone was found a few times. This chain joins TRBV18 and TRBJ2-7; 7 bases agree with TRBD2. This CDR3 region has 15 residues. Germline V lookup: CDR1 KGHSH, CDR2 LQKENI. The ends lost 6 bases at V and 4 bases at J; junction bases unmatched: 12. The CDR3 region is CASSPVGGKRYEQYF. CDR3 DNA sequence: TGTGCCAGCTCCCCGGTCGGGGGGAAGAGATACGAGCAGTACTTC.

This clone was seen only a few times. The chain links TRBV19 to TRBJ1-5; D is ambiguous. From germline, CDR1 is LNHDA and CDR2 SQIVND (reference sequence). This CDR3 region has 14 residues. Between the trimmed V and J ends, which lost 10 bases and 3 bases, there was a span of 16 bases. The CDR3 protein is CATSRANLNQPQHF. The CDR3 DNA reads TGTGCCACGTCGAGGGCGAACCTCAATCAGCCCCAGCATTTT.

This rearrangement joins TRBV19 to TRBJ2-7, with D possibly being TRBD1 (6 bases). Germline V lookup: CDR1 LNHDA, CDR2 SQIVND (reference sequence). Trimming stripped 3 bases from V and 5 bases from J, with 14 bases between. The CDR3 is 14 residues long. This CDR3 reads CASSIHRESNEQYF. DNA for the CDR3: TGTGCCAGTAGTATCCACAGGGAATCGAACGAGCAGTACTTC.

The rearrangement uses TRBV23-1 and TRBJ2-3, with 8 nucleotides matching TRBD2. TRBV23-1 is known as an ORF, though its function is uncertain. The CDR3 totals 19 residues. V shed 8 bases, J shed 3 bases, and the junction held 22 bases outside the gene matches. CDR3 sequence reads: CASGTGSDPGGAITDTQYF. In DNA, the CDR3 is TGCGCCAGCGGCACGGGGTCGGACCCGGGAGGGGCTATTACAGATACGCAGTATTTT.

V usage is TRBV5-4 and J usage is TRBJ2-3, with 9 positions matching TRBD2. The CDR3 spans 16 residues. The V segment lost 5 bases and the J segment 1 base; nucleotides outside the gene matches: 8. Germline CDR1 reads SGHNT; CDR2 reads YYREEE (reference sequence). The CDR3 sequence is CASRDRAGGGTDTQYF. CDR3 DNA: TGTGCCAGCAGGGATAGAGCGGGAGGCGGCACAGATACGCAGTATTTT.

The chain carries TRBV6-1 and TRBJ1-5, with D perhaps matching TRBD1 (5 bases). V was pared by 1 base and J by 4 bases, with 14 bases between. Germline V gene lookup returns CDR1 MNHNS and CDR2 SASEGT. The CDR3 is 16 amino acids. In DNA form, the CDR3 reads TGTGCCAGCAGTGAAGAGGAGTCAGGGTGGAATCAGCCCCAGCATTTT. It is translated as CASSEEESGWNQPQHF.

The V and J genes are TRBV7-2 and TRBJ1-3; D gene ambiguous. The V gene lost 3 bases and the J gene lost 4 bases, with 13 bases spanning the gap. Germline-derived CDR1 and CDR2 are SGHTA and FQGNSA. This CDR3 contains 15 residues. The CDR3 sequence: CASSLNSLQGNTIYF. CDR3 nucleotides: TGTGCCAGCAGCTTGAATAGCCTACAAGGAAACACCATATATTTT.

The chain is built from TRBV9 and TRBJ1-2; 7 bases line up with TRBD1. The germline gives CDR1 SGDLS, CDR2 YYNGEE. The V and J ends lost 9 bases and 2 bases, in that order; junction bases with no gene match: 4. CDR3 size: 12 residues. The CDR3 sequence is CAKTDRNYGYTF. The CDR3, as DNA: TGTGCCAAAACGGACAGGAACTATGGCTACACCTTC.

The chain's CDR3 is CASTSGQETQYF. The CDR3 DNA sequence: TGTGCCAGTACTAGCGGGCAAGAGACCCAGTACTTC. The genes are TRBV28 and TRBJ2-5; TRBD2 matches at 9 bases. Germline V gene lookup returns CDR1 MDHEN and CDR2 SYDVKM. V lost 9 bases, J lost 2 bases, and 1 base stayed unmatched. This CDR3 region has 12 residues.

Only a few counts were recorded for this clone. This rearrangement joins TRBV30 to TRBJ1-6, with D uncertain. There are 12 residues in the CDR3. Germline V lookup: CDR1 GTSNPN, CDR2 SVGIG (reference sequence). Trimming took 1 base from V and 6 from J, leaving 4 bases between them. Here the CDR3 reads CAWSAGNSPLHF. DNA for the CDR3: TGTGCCTGGAGTGCGGGTAATTCACCCCTCCACTTT.

Only a few counts were recorded for this clone. This sequence joins TRBV7-2 and TRBJ1-3, with a tentative D call TRBD1 (6 bases). V was clipped by 3 bases and J by 6 bases, with 18 bases between them. This CDR3 contains 16 residues. The germline V gene has CDR1 SGHTA and CDR2 FQGNSA. The CDR3 here is CASSFLGVQGANTIYF. The CDR3 DNA reads TGTGCCAGCAGCTTTTTAGGTGTACAGGGCGCAAACACCATATATTTT. Together with reference TRBV7-2 and TRBJ1-3, the CDR3 gives the full variable domain: GAGVSQSPSNKVTEKGKDVELRCDPISGHTALYWYRQSLGQGLEFLIYFQGNSAPDKSGLPSDRFSAERTGGSVSTLTIQRTQQEDSAVYLCASSFLGVQGANTIYFGEGSWLTVV.

The chain couples TRBV5-4 to TRBJ1-2, with unresolved D. The CDR3 extends over 13 amino acids. V dropped 4 bases and J dropped 2 bases, with 9 bases sitting between them. The germline V gene has CDR1 SGHNT and CDR2 YYREEE (reference sequence). CDR3 nucleotide sequence: TGTGCCAGCAGCCGAGGGTCAAACTATGGCTACACCTTC. It is translated as CASSRGSNYGYTF.